This T cell receptor (beta chain) was captured in a study of OX40 agonist ivuxolimab in advanced cancers. Across the study: Partial response was recorded in three patients: one hepatocellular carcinoma and two cutaneous melanoma cases.

The data were produced by immunoSEQ multiplex PCR, yet TCRdb's version contains in-frame clones alone and is incomplete. This table has approximately 110,000 clones, around 93% appearing once. Germline trimming cut 3 bases from V and 8 bases from J; bases unmatched to any gene: 9. In germline, CDR1 is LNHDA, CDR2 SQIVND (reference sequence). This CDR3 contains 15 residues. On this clone: Its antigen is currently unknown.

Anyone with autoimmune disease history or systemic immunosuppression was excluded. Baseline was the first blood sampling point, followed by cycle 4 day 1 and cycle 7 day 1. Broader study findings: Some of the nonresponding patients also showed low levels of normalized T-cell clonal expansion.

The material was CD4+ or CD8+ T cells sorted from blood, obtained in a trial of the OX40 agonist ivuxolimab. The chain couples TRBV19 to TRBJ1-4, with 7 nucleotides matching TRBD1. The origin of this receptor is an adult with an advanced solid tumor such as melanoma, head and neck, liver or kidney cancer. In nucleotides, the CDR3 is TGTGCCAGTAGTATGGCTACACAGGGGACCGAAAAACTGTTTTTT. Amino acid sequence: CASSMATQGTEKLFF. Together with reference TRBV19 and TRBJ1-4, the CDR3 gives the full variable domain: DGGITQSPKYLFRKEGQNVTLSCEQNLNHDAMYWYRQDPGQGLRLIYYSQIVNDFQKGDIAEGYSVSREKKESFPLTVTSAQKNPTAFYLCASSMATQGTEKLFFGSGTQLSVL.